The subject of this entry is one T cell receptor (beta chain). CDR3 length equals 11 residues. CDR1 is MNHEY and CDR2 is SVGEGT in the germline V gene. Trimming took off 4 bases at V and 4 bases at J, with 2 bases between the two ends. These data originate in a study of control samples from healthy donors and cancer patients. TCRdb keeps only in-frame clones here, not all; method: immunoSEQ multiplex PCR. The sample has 90,000 to 110,000 clones, around 89% seen once. V and J are TRBV6-2 or TRBV6-3 and TRBJ1-5; D call uncertain. This sequence was found in a woman between 50 and 59 years old in good health. Material for sequencing was blood. The chain's CDR3 is CASSSNQPQHF. CDR3 DNA sequence: TGTGCCAGCAGTTCTAATCAGCCCCAGCATTTT.